This TCR beta chain was retrieved from a study of blood T cell repertoires in COVID-19. Authors' methods: How many nucleated cells were present was estimated from reference gene primer amplification. Repertoires were generated with immunoSEQ multiplex PCR, while TCRdb's copy carries only in-frame clones and drops some. That table gives V, J and clone size, and the DNA gave D and trimming. The table includes about 270,000 clones, about nine tenths detected once. The V gene's germline CDR1 is SNHLY and CDR2 FYNNEI. CDR3 length equals 18 residues. Trimming removed 1 base at V and 1 base at J, with 19 bases between.

This chain links TRBV2 with TRBJ1-1, with D uncertain. Sequencing input: peripheral blood. The TCR comes from a man aged 50 to 59 with acute or convalescent COVID-19. The CDR3 is CASSEVSLAYGRNTEAFF. CDR3 in DNA: TGTGCCAGCAGTGAAGTTTCCTTGGCATACGGGAGGAACACTGAAGCTTTCTTT.